This passage covers 23 T cell receptor beta chains from one sample sequenced in a study of T cells in Graves' hyperthyroidism and ophthalmopathy. Amplification of TCR beta CDR3 regions used RNA as the template. Initially, a first-round RT-PCR of the TCR CDR3 employed the HTBI primer set. TCRdb reanalysed the multiplex PCR reads using MiXCR and keeps one entry per CDR3 protein. Seen here are hundreds of thousands of distinct CDR3 sequences, about 16% observed once, and the top ten hold about 20%. The sample was blood. The receptor source for this set is a woman aged 55-69 years with Graves' ophthalmopathy.

This clonotype was observed many times. J is TRBJ2-1 and V is TRBV3-1; 10 bases match TRBD2. The V gene end was trimmed by 2 bases and the J gene end by 6 bases; junction bases not matched to a gene: 4. Looked up from germline, CDR1 is LGHDT and CDR2 is YNNKEL (reference sequence). There are 15 residues in the CDR3. The CDR3 here is CASSQSSGRTNEQFF. CDR3 bases: TGTGCCAGCAGCCAATCTAGCGGGAGAACCAATGAGCAGTTCTTC.

This clonotype was observed a handful of times. The chain carries TRBV30 and TRBJ1-6; a weak D match, TRBD1 (5 bases). The CDR3 is 18 amino acids. With 0 bases removed from V and 0 bases from J, the gap between germline ends came to 15 bases. The germline gives CDR1 GTSNPN, CDR2 SVGIG (reference sequence). CDR3 residues: CAWSVPGSGSSYNSPLHF. Written as DNA, the CDR3 is TGTGCCTGGAGTGTACCGGGCTCAGGGAGCTCCTATAATTCACCCCTCCACTTT. The full variable domain, rest sourced from reference TRBV30 and TRBJ1-6, is SQTIHQWPATLVQPVGSPLSLECTVEGTSNPNLYWYRQAAGRGLQLLFYSVGIGQISSEVPQNLSASRPQDRQFILSSKKLLLSDSGFYLCAWSVPGSGSSYNSPLHFGNGTRLTVT.

The V call is TRBV19, the J call TRBJ1-5; tentative D call: TRBD1 (6 bases). This CDR3 spans 16 amino acids. The V and J ends lost 1 base and 3 bases respectively, with 13 bases between them. The germline CDR1 and CDR2 sequences are LNHDA and SQIVND (reference sequence). In DNA form, the CDR3 reads TGTGCCAGTAGTATAGTCAGGGGAGTAGACAATCAGCCCCAGCATTTT. Protein sequence: CASSIVRGVDNQPQHF.

In this sample, this clonotype turned up many times. This chain connects TRBV13 to TRBJ2-1; the D is unclear. Trimming left V 5 bases short and J 7 bases short, with 9 bases between. The length of the CDR3 is 12 residues. Looked up from germline, CDR1 is PRHDT and CDR2 is FYEKMQ (reference sequence). CDR3 sequence (DNA): TGTGCCAGCAGCGGATTGGAGAATGAGCAGTTCTTC. Translation gives CASSGLENEQFF.

This clonotype was picked up many times. The rearrangement joins TRBV27 to TRBJ1-5, with D maybe TRBD1 (6 bases). The V end was cut by 3 bases, the J end by 3 bases, with 12 bases between. Germline-derived CDR1 and CDR2 are MNHEY and SMNVEV (reference sequence). The CDR3 extends over 15 amino acids. CDR3 protein: CASSFYPGANQPQHF. The CDR3 region has the DNA TGTGCCAGCAGTTTTTATCCAGGGGCCAATCAGCCCCAGCATTTT.

This clonotype has at least ten counts. V gene TRBV19 combines with J gene TRBJ1-1; D perhaps matches TRBD1 (6 bases). The CDR3 loop spans 15 amino acids. Looked up from germline, CDR1 is LNHDA and CDR2 is SQIVND (reference sequence). Trimming shortened V by 7 bases and J by 4 bases, and 19 bases separated the two germline ends. CDR3 protein: CASNGQRSPTTEAFF. As DNA, the CDR3 is TGTGCCAGTAACGGACAGCGCAGTCCCACCACTGAAGCTTTCTTT. Combining the CDR3 with reference TRBV19 and TRBJ1-1 gives the whole variable domain DGGITQSPKYLFRKEGQNVTLSCEQNLNHDAMYWYRQDPGQGLRLIYYSQIVNDFQKGDIAEGYSVSREKKESFPLTVTSAQKNPTAFYLCASNGQRSPTTEAFFGQGTRLTVV.

The chain has TRBV7-9 and TRBJ2-3, with TRBD2 as a possible D gene (6 bases). Germline-derived CDR1 and CDR2 are SEHNR and FQNEAQ (reference sequence). V was cut by 2 bases and J by 2 bases, with 14 bases left in between. The CDR3 consists of 16 residues. CDR3 protein: CASSLPRTGVTDTQYF. CDR3 DNA: TGTGCCAGCAGCTTACCTCGGACGGGAGTCACAGATACGCAGTATTTT.

The chain couples TRBV15 to TRBJ2-7; no clear D. The ends were cut back, 0 bases at V and 4 bases at J, with 10 bases in the middle. Germline CDR1 reads LNHNV; CDR2 reads YYDKDF (reference sequence). The CDR3 spans 14 residues. CDR3: CATSREGQLYEQYF. The CDR3 coding sequence is TGTGCCACCAGCAGAGAAGGCCAGCTATACGAGCAGTACTTC. Looking up the rest from reference TRBV15 and TRBJ2-7 gives the full variable domain: DAMVIQNPRYQVTQFGKPVTLSCSQTLNHNVMYWYQQKSSQAPKLLFHYYDKDFNNEADTPDNFQSRRPNTSFCFLDIRSPGLGDTAMYLCATSREGQLYEQYFGPGTRLTVT.

This clonotype was counted many times. CDR3 sequence reads: CASGLFPLTGRAPTDTQYF. In DNA, the CDR3 is TGTGCTAGTGGTTTGTTCCCTTTAACGGGGAGGGCCCCAACAGATACGCAGTATTTT. The chain carries TRBV12-5 and TRBJ2-3, with 7 bases identical to TRBD2. The CDR3 is made up of 19 amino acids. Germline CDR1 and CDR2: LGHNT and FRNRAP. V lost 2 bases, J lost 3 bases, and 17 bases stayed unmatched.

This clonotype was observed many times. The rearrangement uses TRBV7-2 and TRBJ2-5; no clear D gene. The CDR3 totals 15 residues. Trimming pared 1 base from V and 5 bases from J, leaving 14 bases between. The germline CDR1 and CDR2 sequences are SGHTA and FQGNSA. The CDR3 DNA reads as TGTGCCAGCAGCTTAGTTGGGGTGGGCCTGGAGACCCAGTACTTC. Protein sequence: CASSLVGVGLETQYF.

This clonotype came up a few times. The chain links TRBV19 to TRBJ1-4, with 9 bases matching TRBD1. Per the germline V gene, CDR1 is LNHDA and CDR2 is SQIVND (reference sequence). There are 15 residues in the CDR3. With V trimmed by 9 bases and J by 0 bases, 5 bases remained unmatched. CDR3 residues: CASQDRGTTNEKLFF. The CDR3 region has the DNA TGTGCCAGCCAGGACAGGGGCACAACTAATGAAAAACTGTTTTTT. Full variable domain (rest looked up from reference TRBV19 and TRBJ1-4): DGGITQSPKYLFRKEGQNVTLSCEQNLNHDAMYWYRQDPGQGLRLIYYSQIVNDFQKGDIAEGYSVSREKKESFPLTVTSAQKNPTAFYLCASQDRGTTNEKLFFGSGTQLSVL.

This clonotype has at least ten counts. The rearrangement links TRBV7-9 to TRBJ1-2; 11 bases are shared with TRBD1. In germline, CDR1 is SEHNR, CDR2 FQNEAQ (reference sequence). J lost 5 bases, V lost 5 bases, and 7 bases had no gene match. The CDR3 consists of 15 residues. This CDR3 reads CASSNPGTGGYGYTF. The CDR3 DNA follows: TGTGCCAGCAGCAACCCCGGGACAGGGGGATATGGCTACACCTTC.

This clonotype has only a few counts. The gene calls are TRBV29-1 and TRBJ1-1, with D possibly TRBD1 on 5 matching bases. The CDR3 is 13 amino acids. Trimming left V 4 bases short and J 1 base short, with 10 bases between. Germline assignment: CDR1 SQVTM and CDR2 ANQGSEA. The DNA of the CDR3 is TGCAGCGTTGTCCGACAGTCGAACACTGAAGCTTTCTTT. Translated, it gives CSVVRQSNTEAFF.

This clonotype was recorded a few times. Possible read error: a much larger clone is one base away. The CDR3 end shows no conserved phenylalanine or tryptophan, and so a read error is likely. V and J are TRBV7-2 and TRBJ2-7, with TRBD1 matching over 8 bases. Trimming at V came to 5 bases and at J to 0 bases, leaving 6 bases not matched to a gene. This CDR3 comprises 15 residues. Looked up from germline, CDR1 is SGHTA and CDR2 is FQGNSA. CDR3 loop: CASSPRTGPSYEQYL. The DNA for the CDR3 is TGTGCCAGCAGCCCACGGACAGGGCCCTCCTACGAGCAGTACCTC.

This chain joins TRBV6-1 and TRBJ2-7; possible D gene TRBD2, 7 bases. Trimming removed 5 bases from V and 1 base from J, with 15 bases in between. Germline CDR1 is MNHNS and CDR2 is SASEGT. This CDR3 comprises 15 residues. CDR3 DNA: TGTGCCAGCAGTACCCCTAGCGGACAGTCCTACGAGCAGTACTTC. Residues: CASSTPSGQSYEQYF.

This clonotype came up a few times. This chain joins TRBV10-1 and TRBJ1-4; the match to TRBD1 covers 8 bases. The CDR3 runs 13 residues. J gave up 8 bases and V 10 bases, and 9 bases lay outside the gene matches. Germline V gene data show CDR1 as WNHNN and CDR2 as SYGVQD (reference sequence). The CDR3: CATKDRDREKLFF. CDR3 bases: TGCGCCACCAAGGACAGGGATCGAGAAAAACTGTTTTTT.

This clonotype was recorded at least ten times. V is TRBV27 and J is TRBJ2-7, with a weak D call TRBD1 (5 bases). This CDR3 has 13 amino acids. Germline CDR1 reads MNHEY; CDR2 reads SMNVEV (reference sequence). The ends were cut back, 6 bases at V and 1 base at J, with 10 bases in the middle. CDR3 amino acids: CASSWGASYEQYF. The CDR3 nucleotides are TGTGCCAGCAGCTGGGGCGCGTCCTACGAGCAGTACTTC.

In this sample, this clonotype turned up a few times. The rearrangement uses TRBV5-8 and TRBJ1-5; no definite D call. The germline CDR1 and CDR2 sequences are SGHTS and YDEGEE. V gave up 0 bases and J gave up 3 bases, with 10 bases separating them. The CDR3 has 15 amino acids. CDR3 residues: CASSLGGVINQPQHF. The CDR3 bases are TGTGCCAGCAGCTTGGGTGGGGTGATCAATCAGCCCCAGCATTTT.

This clonotype has just a few counts. The gene calls are TRBV15 and TRBJ1-5; tentative D call: TRBD1 (5 bases). CDR1 is LNHNV and CDR2 is YYDKDF in the germline V gene (reference sequence). The V gene lost 5 bases and the J gene lost 6 bases, with 17 bases spanning the gap. The CDR3 runs to 15 residues. As DNA, the CDR3 is TGTGCCACCAGCCCCAGCAGAGGGGTTAGTCAGCCCCAGCATTTT. It translates to CATSPSRGVSQPQHF.

This clonotype has a count of ten or more. This chain joins TRBV7-9 and TRBJ2-1; 10 bases line up with TRBD2. CDR3 size: 14 residues. CDR1 SEHNR and CDR2 FQNEAQ come from the germline V gene (reference sequence). After removal of 6 bases from V and 4 bases from J, the junction contained 3 bases not matched to a gene. CDR3 sequence reads: CASRVAGGYNEQFF. CDR3 nucleotides: TGTGCCAGCAGGGTAGCGGGAGGTTACAATGAGCAGTTCTTC.

This clonotype appeared many times. The CDR3 region is CAISESTTSDEQFF. Written as DNA, the CDR3 is TGTGCCATCAGTGAGTCTACGACGAGCGATGAGCAGTTCTTC. The V and J genes are TRBV10-3 and TRBJ2-1; D call uncertain. CDR3 length: 14 amino acids. Germline V lookup: CDR1 ENHRY, CDR2 SYGVKD. Trimming removed 0 bases from V and 8 bases from J, with 11 bases in between.

This clonotype was seen at least ten times. The V gene is TRBV3-1, the J gene TRBJ1-3; D perhaps matches TRBD1 (6 bases). There are 13 residues in the CDR3. The ends were cut back, 7 bases at V and 2 bases at J, with 9 bases in the middle. Germline CDR1 is LGHDT and CDR2 is YNNKEL (reference sequence). The chain's CDR3 is CASTPGAGNTIYF. DNA of the CDR3: TGTGCCAGCACCCCAGGGGCTGGAAACACCATATATTTT.

V usage is TRBV27 and J usage is TRBJ1-6; D unclear. In germline, CDR1 is MNHEY, CDR2 SMNVEV (reference sequence). V was clipped by 3 bases and J by 0 bases, with 6 bases between them. The CDR3 extends over 15 amino acids. The CDR3 loop reads CASSFRASYNSPLHF. As DNA, the CDR3 is TGTGCCAGCAGTTTCCGGGCCTCCTATAATTCACCCCTCCACTTT.